The source of this T cell receptor beta chain is a study of tissue T cells after allogeneic stem cell transplantation. Study background: All graft-versus-host disease patients had gastrointestinal involvement and received several lines of directed therapy. Overall study results and limits: Limitations included a small, clinically heterogeneous cohort and limited sampling depth. TCR repertoires tracked anatomic similarity, regardless of disease or transplant status. Some tissue clones might be persisting host cells; their alloreactivity or antigen specificity was not determined.

This clone was detected only once. Antigen unknown. Sequencing used immunoSEQ multiplex PCR; TCRdb keeps in-frame clones, though not all of them. This table holds 25,000 to 30,000 clones, 65% to 90% found once. This TCR was sampled from a woman aged 18-55 years who later had graft-versus-host disease after an allogeneic stem cell transplant. The sequencing used blood, collected before transplantation.

CDR3: CASSWGEGAYEQYF. Here the CDR3 DNA reads TGTGCCAGCAGCTGGGGGGAGGGCGCCTACGAGCAGTACTTC. The V gene is TRBV3-1 (or the pseudogene TRBV3-2), the J gene TRBJ2-7, with 7 bases fitting TRBD2. The trim removed 5 bases at V and 2 bases at J, leaving 6 bases unmatched. This CDR3 region has 14 residues. Germline CDR1 and CDR2: LGHDT and YNNKEL (reference sequence).